This is a list of T cell receptor beta chains from one sample in a study of T cell repertoires in cytomegalovirus infection. Which antigens these TCRs recognize remains unknown. TCRdb ran MiXCR on the reads and lists one entry per CDR3 protein. Counted here are 400,000 to 600,000 distinct CDR3 sequences, about 42% occurring once; the ten biggest clones make up about 45%. Sequencing was performed on cultured PBMCs, taken from culture after CMV antigen stimulation. These receptors all stem from a human donor in good health (CMV status not recorded). Some clones in this sample may be carry-over from other donors' samples. The CDR3 runs from the conserved cysteine through the conserved F or W. Fields, in order: CDR3 DNA, CDR3 protein, clone size, D gene, J gene, V gene. A D gene is named only where the DNA matches it firmly. Rows give clone size only sometimes, using once, few, many, or a class for an expanded clone.

CDR3nt: TGTGCCAGCAGCCACGGGACTACTAGCCGGAGGGAGCTGTTTTTT
CDR3aa: CASSHGTTSRRELFF
abundance: .
d_gene: TRBD2
j_gene: TRBJ2-2
v_gene: TRBV7-8

CDR3nt: TGTGCCAGCAGCTTACATCTTGGAGGGGATAGCAATCAGCCCCAGCATTTT
CDR3aa: CASSLHLGGDSNQPQHF
abundance: few
d_gene: .
j_gene: TRBJ1-5
v_gene: TRBV7-2

CDR3nt: TGTGCCAGTACCCCATGGGGGGGGACGAACACCGGGGAGCTGTTTTTT
CDR3aa: CASTPWGGTNTGELFF
abundance: .
d_gene: TRBD2
j_gene: TRBJ2-2
v_gene: TRBV19

CDR3nt: TGTGCCAGCAGCTTCACAGAGATGAACACTGAAGCTTTCTTT
CDR3aa: CASSFTEMNTEAFF
abundance: few
d_gene: .
j_gene: TRBJ1-1
v_gene: TRBV7-9

CDR3nt: TGTGCCAGCTCATCCTACCGGGACATATACAATGAGCAGTTCTTC
CDR3aa: CASSSYRDIYNEQFF
abundance: .
d_gene: .
j_gene: TRBJ2-1
v_gene: TRBV27

CDR3nt: TGTGCCAGCGCCCAGTTGAACACTGAAGCTTTCTTT
CDR3aa: CASAQLNTEAFF
abundance: few
d_gene: .
j_gene: TRBJ1-1
v_gene: TRBV6-1

CDR3nt: TGTGCCAGCAGTTTTGGCAGGGGAGTCGATAGCAATCAGCCCCAGCATTTT
CDR3aa: CASSFGRGVDSNQPQHF
abundance: few
d_gene: .
j_gene: TRBJ1-5
v_gene: TRBV12-3/TRBV12-4

CDR3nt: TGTGCCAGCAGTGAAGCGGGCGTGGGCTATGGCTACACCTTC
CDR3aa: CASSEAGVGYGYTF
abundance: few
d_gene: .
j_gene: TRBJ1-2
v_gene: TRBV6-1

CDR3nt: TGTGCCAGCAGCGTCCGGGACGGTGGGGCCAACGTCCTGACTTTC
CDR3aa: CASSVRDGGANVLTF
abundance: .
d_gene: .
j_gene: TRBJ2-6
v_gene: TRBV7-9

CDR3nt: TGTGCCAGCGGCTTGGGGGGGGCGTGGGAGCAGTACTTC
CDR3aa: CASGLGGAWEQYF
abundance: .
d_gene: .
j_gene: TRBJ2-7
v_gene: TRBV7-2

CDR3nt: TGTGCCAGCAGCTACCGGACAGCAGACAATGAGCAGTTCTTC
CDR3aa: CASSYRTADNEQFF
abundance: .
d_gene: .
j_gene: TRBJ2-1
v_gene: TRBV12-3/TRBV12-4

CDR3nt: TGTGCCAGCAGCTCGGCGGTGTCCTACAATGAGCAGTTCTTC
CDR3aa: CASSSAVSYNEQFF
abundance: few
d_gene: .
j_gene: TRBJ2-1
v_gene: TRBV7-6

CDR3nt: TGTGCCAGCAGCCGACCTCCGAGGGCTGTATCCCTCCATGAGCAGTTCTTC
CDR3aa: CASSRPPRAVSLHEQFF
abundance: .
d_gene: .
j_gene: TRBJ2-1
v_gene: TRBV11-2

CDR3nt: TGTGCCAGCAGTGCGGACCTAACCGGGGAGCTGTTTTTT
CDR3aa: CASSADLTGELFF
abundance: .
d_gene: .
j_gene: TRBJ2-2
v_gene: TRBV6-6

CDR3nt: TGTGCCAGCAGTTACCCGGAGAATCAGCCCCAGCATTTT
CDR3aa: CASSYPENQPQHF
abundance: .
d_gene: .
j_gene: TRBJ1-5
v_gene: TRBV6-2/TRBV6-3

CDR3nt: TGTGCCAGCAGGCGCCAGGGGCGGATTTCGAATCAGCCCCAGCATTTT
CDR3aa: CASRRQGRISNQPQHF
abundance: .
d_gene: .
j_gene: TRBJ1-5
v_gene: TRBV6-5

CDR3nt: TGTGCCAGCAGAGGGGATCTAGGGGGCGCGTCAGATACGCAGTATTTT
CDR3aa: CASRGDLGGASDTQYF
abundance: .
d_gene: TRBD1
j_gene: TRBJ2-3
v_gene: TRBV7-6

CDR3nt: TGTGCCAGCAGTTTTACGGCCGGGGAGCTGTTTTTT
CDR3aa: CASSFTAGELFF
abundance: .
d_gene: .
j_gene: TRBJ2-2
v_gene: TRBV12-3/TRBV12-4

CDR3nt: TGTGCCAGCAAATCCGAGCAGACCCAGTACTTC
CDR3aa: CASKSEQTQYF
abundance: .
d_gene: .
j_gene: TRBJ2-5
v_gene: TRBV5-4

CDR3nt: TGTGCCAGCAGTTCGGGAAGGGGGCCGTACAATGAGCAGTTCTTC
CDR3aa: CASSSGRGPYNEQFF
abundance: few
d_gene: TRBD1
j_gene: TRBJ2-1
v_gene: TRBV7-9

CDR3nt: TGTGCCAGCGGGCTAGCGGGCTCGGATACGCAGTATTTT
CDR3aa: CASGLAGSDTQYF
abundance: .
d_gene: TRBD2
j_gene: TRBJ2-3
v_gene: TRBV5-4

CDR3nt: TGTGCCAGCAGTAACCCACATTCTGGAAACACCATATATTTT
CDR3aa: CASSNPHSGNTIYF
abundance: .
d_gene: .
j_gene: TRBJ1-3
v_gene: TRBV12-3/TRBV12-4

CDR3nt: TGTGCCAGCAGCTTGTCACTAGCGGGAGCTGAGCAGTTCTTC
CDR3aa: CASSLSLAGAEQFF
abundance: .
d_gene: TRBD2
j_gene: TRBJ2-1
v_gene: TRBV7-9

CDR3nt: TGTGCCAGCAGTCCCGGGACAATGGGTCAGCCCCAGCATTTT
CDR3aa: CASSPGTMGQPQHF
abundance: .
d_gene: .
j_gene: TRBJ1-5
v_gene: TRBV27

CDR3nt: TGTGCCAGCAGCCCCCAGGGGGCCCCGGAGACCCAGTACTTC
CDR3aa: CASSPQGAPETQYF
abundance: .
d_gene: TRBD1
j_gene: TRBJ2-5
v_gene: TRBV7-9

CDR3nt: TGTGCCAGCAGCTTATTAGGGGAGATCACCGGGGAGCTGTTTTTT
CDR3aa: CASSLLGEITGELFF
abundance: .
d_gene: .
j_gene: TRBJ2-2
v_gene: TRBV7-6

CDR3nt: TGTGCCAGCAGTTGGGGGACAGTCAATTCACCCCTCCACTTT
CDR3aa: CASSWGTVNSPLHF
abundance: .
d_gene: TRBD1
j_gene: TRBJ1-6
v_gene: TRBV25-1

CDR3nt: TGTGCCAGCAGCTTGGCCGGGACAGAATTGTCACCCCTCCACTTT
CDR3aa: CASSLAGTELSPLHF
abundance: few
d_gene: TRBD1
j_gene: TRBJ1-6
v_gene: TRBV7-9

CDR3nt: TGTGCCAGCAGCTTAACGCCAGGCAATATCTATGGCTACACCTTC
CDR3aa: CASSLTPGNIYGYTF
abundance: .
d_gene: .
j_gene: TRBJ1-2
v_gene: TRBV11-2

CDR3nt: TGCGCCAGGGATCGAGATTATACAGATACGCAGTATTTT
CDR3aa: CARDRDYTDTQYF
abundance: .
d_gene: .
j_gene: TRBJ2-3
v_gene: TRBV23-1

CDR3nt: TGCAGTGCTAGTCTAGGTCCGGGGATGCGCTATGGCTACACCTTC
CDR3aa: CSASLGPGMRYGYTF
abundance: .
d_gene: .
j_gene: TRBJ1-2
v_gene: TRBV20-1

CDR3nt: TGCGCCAGCAGCTCGGACACCACCTACACCGGGGAGCTGTTTTTT
CDR3aa: CASSSDTTYTGELFF
abundance: .
d_gene: .
j_gene: TRBJ2-2
v_gene: TRBV5-1

CDR3nt: TGTGCCAGCAGCTTGGGGAGTTCGAACGGGGAGCTGTTTTTT
CDR3aa: CASSLGSSNGELFF
abundance: .
d_gene: .
j_gene: TRBJ2-2
v_gene: TRBV7-8

CDR3nt: TGTGCCAGCAGCTTTAGTTCCGGGAGGGGTTCAGATACGCAGTATTTT
CDR3aa: CASSFSSGRGSDTQYF
abundance: many
d_gene: TRBD2
j_gene: TRBJ2-3
v_gene: TRBV7-2

CDR3nt: TGCAGTGTCGCGTACGGTAGCAGGTCAAATCAGCCCCAGCATTTT
CDR3aa: CSVAYGSRSNQPQHF
abundance: .
d_gene: .
j_gene: TRBJ1-5
v_gene: TRBV20-1

CDR3nt: TGTGCCAGCAGTCGAACGACAAGGGGGCATCATGGCTACACCTTC
CDR3aa: CASSRTTRGHHGYTF
abundance: .
d_gene: TRBD1
j_gene: TRBJ1-2
v_gene: TRBV6-1

CDR3nt: TGTGCCAGCACCGGCCCCGGGGTTTATGGCTACACCTTC
CDR3aa: CASTGPGVYGYTF
abundance: .
d_gene: .
j_gene: TRBJ1-2
v_gene: TRBV3-1

CDR3nt: TGTGCCAGCAGCTTAGCGCTGGGCACCGGGGAGCTGTTTTTT
CDR3aa: CASSLALGTGELFF
abundance: .
d_gene: .
j_gene: TRBJ2-2
v_gene: TRBV7-6

CDR3nt: TGTGCCAGCAGCTTACAGGCTAACTATGGCTACACCTTC
CDR3aa: CASSLQANYGYTF
abundance: many
d_gene: .
j_gene: TRBJ1-2
v_gene: TRBV5-4

CDR3nt: TGTGCCATCAGTGAGTTGGAGACCCAGTACTTC
CDR3aa: CAISELETQYF
abundance: .
d_gene: .
j_gene: TRBJ2-5
v_gene: TRBV10-3

CDR3nt: TGTGCCAGCAGTTTTGGGCAGGAAGAGACCCAGTACTTC
CDR3aa: CASSFGQEETQYF
abundance: few
d_gene: .
j_gene: TRBJ2-5
v_gene: TRBV12-3/TRBV12-4

CDR3nt: TGTGCTAGTGGTTCAGGGGTGGATGAGCAGTTCTTC
CDR3aa: CASGSGVDEQFF
abundance: few
d_gene: .
j_gene: TRBJ2-1
v_gene: TRBV12-5

CDR3nt: TGTGCCAGCAGTGAAGGGCCACCTGGAAACACCATATATTTT
CDR3aa: CASSEGPPGNTIYF
abundance: .
d_gene: .
j_gene: TRBJ1-3
v_gene: TRBV2

CDR3nt: TGTGCCAGCAGTTCGCCCAGCCGCTGGGAACAGTTCTTC
CDR3aa: CASSSPSRWEQFF
abundance: few
d_gene: .
j_gene: TRBJ2-1
v_gene: TRBV12-3/TRBV12-4

CDR3nt: TGTGCCAGCAGTTTAGGGCAGATGAAGGGTGAAAAACTGTTTTTT
CDR3aa: CASSLGQMKGEKLFF
abundance: few
d_gene: .
j_gene: TRBJ1-4
v_gene: TRBV28

CDR3nt: TGTGCCAGCACCCGGGGGGGGAACGAGCAGTACTTC
CDR3aa: CASTRGGNEQYF
abundance: .
d_gene: TRBD2
j_gene: TRBJ2-7
v_gene: TRBV12-3/TRBV12-4

CDR3nt: TGTGCCAGCAGCTTAGGCGGGACAGGGGGCACTGAAGCTTTCTTT
CDR3aa: CASSLGGTGGTEAFF
abundance: few
d_gene: TRBD1
j_gene: TRBJ1-1
v_gene: TRBV7-6

CDR3nt: TGTGCCAGTACCTTTGGGGGTAGCGGGAGTATGGAGCAGTTCTTC
CDR3aa: CASTFGGSGSMEQFF
abundance: .
d_gene: TRBD2
j_gene: TRBJ2-1
v_gene: TRBV19

CDR3nt: TGTGCCAGCAGCCAAGATCGGCCAGGTCGAGCGGGGAACACCGGGGAGCTGTTTTTT
CDR3aa: CASSQDRPGRAGNTGELFF
abundance: .
d_gene: .
j_gene: TRBJ2-2
v_gene: TRBV4-2

CDR3nt: TGTGCCAGCAGTTTTAGCGGGGGGGCCTACAATGAGCAGTTCTTC
CDR3aa: CASSFSGGAYNEQFF
abundance: many
d_gene: TRBD2
j_gene: TRBJ2-1
v_gene: TRBV7-2